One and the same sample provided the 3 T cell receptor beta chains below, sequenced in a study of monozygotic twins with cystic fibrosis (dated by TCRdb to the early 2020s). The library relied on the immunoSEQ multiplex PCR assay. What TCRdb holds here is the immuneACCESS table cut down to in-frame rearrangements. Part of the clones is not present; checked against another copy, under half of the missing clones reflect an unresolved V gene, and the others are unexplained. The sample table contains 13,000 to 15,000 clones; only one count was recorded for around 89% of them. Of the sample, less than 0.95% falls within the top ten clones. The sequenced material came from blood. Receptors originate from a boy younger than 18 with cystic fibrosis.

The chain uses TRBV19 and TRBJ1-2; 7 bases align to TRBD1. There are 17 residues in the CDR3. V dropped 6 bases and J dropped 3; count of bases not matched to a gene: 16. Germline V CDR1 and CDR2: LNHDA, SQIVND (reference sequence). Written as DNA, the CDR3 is TGTGCCAGTAGCCAAACCTCAACAGGGGTCTCCCACTATGGCTACACCTTC. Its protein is CASSQTSTGVSHYGYTF.

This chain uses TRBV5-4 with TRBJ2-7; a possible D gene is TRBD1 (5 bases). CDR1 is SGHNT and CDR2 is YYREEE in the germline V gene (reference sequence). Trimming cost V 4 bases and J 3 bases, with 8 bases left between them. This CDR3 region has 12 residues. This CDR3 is CASSLDNYEQYF. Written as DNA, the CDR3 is TGTGCCAGCAGCCTGGACAACTACGAGCAGTACTTC.

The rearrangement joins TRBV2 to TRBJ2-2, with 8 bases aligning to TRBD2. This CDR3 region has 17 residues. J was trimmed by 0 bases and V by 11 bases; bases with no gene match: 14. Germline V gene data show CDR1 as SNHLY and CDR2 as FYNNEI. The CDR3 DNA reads TGTGCCGTAGTCTACAAAGAGACTAGCGCGAACACCGGGGAGCTGTTTTTT. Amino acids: CAVVYKETSANTGELFF.